Listed below are T cell receptor beta chains from one sample, sequenced in a study of control samples from healthy donors and cancer patients. Clones were read by immunoSEQ multiplex PCR, and TCRdb kept only the in-frame ones, dropping some. The table includes some 74,000 clones, about 94% detected once. The specimen sequenced was blood. The receptor set was obtained from a woman aged 25 to 45 in good health. The CDR3 runs from the conserved cysteine through the conserved F or W. Fields, in order: V gene, D gene, J gene, clone size, CDR3 DNA, CDR3 protein. The D gene is left open where the match is weak. The size of a clone is reported for some rows only, either as once, few or many, or as a class for expanded clones.

V: TRBV12-3/TRBV12-4; D: -; J: TRBJ1-5; size: -; DNA: TGTGCCAGCAGCCTCACGGGGCGGCAGCCCCAGCATTTT; CDR3: CASSLTGRQPQHF
V: TRBV5-1; D: TRBD1; J: TRBJ1-6; size: once; DNA: TGCGCCAGCAGCTTGGCACAGGGGACCAATAATTCACCCCTCCACTTT; CDR3: CASSLAQGTNNSPLHF
V: TRBV19; D: TRBD2; J: TRBJ2-1; size: -; DNA: TGTGCCAGTAGTATGATGGGACTAGCGGGGGGCCCAGGTAATGAGCAGTTCTTC; CDR3: CASSMMGLAGGPGNEQFF
V: TRBV2; D: -; J: TRBJ2-3; size: -; DNA: TGTGCCAGCCTCCGGGACAACACAGATACGCAGTATTTT; CDR3: CASLRDNTDTQYF
V: TRBV3-1/TRBV3-2; D: -; J: TRBJ1-2; size: -; DNA: TGTGCCAGCAGCCAAGATCTTGAAGGGACTTATGGCTACACCTTC; CDR3: CASSQDLEGTYGYTF
V: TRBV5-4; D: -; J: TRBJ1-2; size: once; DNA: TGTGCCAGCAGCTTTCAGGAGGCCGTATATGGCTACACCTTC; CDR3: CASSFQEAVYGYTF
V: TRBV5-4; D: -; J: TRBJ2-2; size: -; DNA: TGTGCCAGCAGCTTTGCAGGGGGGGCGGACACCGGGGAGCTGTTTTTT; CDR3: CASSFAGGADTGELFF
V: TRBV28; D: TRBD1; J: TRBJ1-4; size: -; DNA: TGTGCCAGCAACGTCGACAGGGGGCAGGGTGAAAAACTGTTTTTT; CDR3: CASNVDRGQGEKLFF
V: TRBV5-1; D: TRBD1; J: TRBJ2-5; size: -; DNA: TGCGCCAGCAGCGTCCAGGGGGCTGGAGAGACCCAGTACTTC; CDR3: CASSVQGAGETQYF
V: TRBV5-6; D: -; J: TRBJ1-1; size: -; DNA: TGTGCCAGCAGCTTGGGTCGGGTAGCTTTCTTT; CDR3: CASSLGRVAFF
V: TRBV19; D: -; J: TRBJ1-5; size: -; DNA: TGTGCCAGTAGTATAGAGTCGGGGCGTACTCAGCCCCAGCATTTT; CDR3: CASSIESGRTQPQHF
V: TRBV4-2; D: -; J: TRBJ2-2; size: -; DNA: TGTGCCAGCAGCCAAACCCGGAACACCGGGGAGCTGTTTTTT; CDR3: CASSQTRNTGELFF
V: TRBV27; D: -; J: TRBJ1-2; size: -; DNA: TGTGCCAGCAGTTTAGGGTATTCCCATGGCTACACCTTC; CDR3: CASSLGYSHGYTF
V: TRBV5-1; D: -; J: TRBJ1-5; size: few; DNA: TGCGCCAGCAGCCGCGATGGAAGCAATCAGCCCCAGCATTTT; CDR3: CASSRDGSNQPQHF
V: TRBV28; D: TRBD1; J: TRBJ1-2; size: -; DNA: TGTGCCAGCAGTTCCGGGGACAGACCGGCTAACTATGGCTACACCTTC; CDR3: CASSSGDRPANYGYTF
V: TRBV6-2/TRBV6-3; D: TRBD1; J: TRBJ2-7; size: -; DNA: TGTGCCAGCAGTCAGCCGGGACAGGGACTCCATGAGCGGTACTTC; CDR3: CASSQPGQGLHERYF
V: TRBV19; D: -; J: TRBJ1-2; size: once; DNA: TGTGCCAGTAGTATAGGGAGTCGGTTGAACTATGGCTACACCTTC; CDR3: CASSIGSRLNYGYTF
V: TRBV13; D: TRBD1; J: TRBJ2-7; size: once; DNA: TGTGCCAGCAGCTTGCGGGGACAGGGGCACTACGAGCAGTACTTC; CDR3: CASSLRGQGHYEQYF
V: TRBV29-1; D: -; J: TRBJ1-1; size: -; DNA: TGCAGCGTTGGACTCCCAGGACGTTGGCCTGAAGCTTTCTTT; CDR3: CSVGLPGRWPEAFF
V: TRBV7-9; D: -; J: TRBJ1-1; size: -; DNA: TGTGCCAGCAGCTTCCTGCAGAACACTGAAGCTTTCTTT; CDR3: CASSFLQNTEAFF
V: TRBV6-6; D: TRBD1; J: TRBJ1-1; size: -; DNA: TGTGCCAGCAGTCACGGGACAGCGAACACTGAAGCTTTCTTT; CDR3: CASSHGTANTEAFF
V: TRBV11-2; D: -; J: TRBJ1-4; size: -; DNA: TGTGCCAGCAGCTTAGACCGGAATGAAAAACTGTTTTTT; CDR3: CASSLDRNEKLFF
V: TRBV29-1; D: -; J: TRBJ2-2; size: -; DNA: TGCAGCGTTGAAACAGGTGCACCCGGGGAGCTGTTTTTT; CDR3: CSVETGAPGELFF
V: TRBV5-1; D: TRBD1; J: TRBJ1-1; size: -; DNA: TGCGCCAGCAGCCCCCAGGCACAGGGGCGCGGCACTGAAGCTTTCTTT; CDR3: CASSPQAQGRGTEAFF
V: TRBV13; D: -; J: TRBJ1-4; size: -; DNA: TGTGCCAGCAGCCCGATAGGACCTCCCGGGGAACTGTTTTTT; CDR3: CASSPIGPPGELFF
V: TRBV7-3; D: -; J: TRBJ2-2; size: -; DNA: TGTGCCAGCAAAGCCACGGCGGACGCCAACACCGGGGAGCTGTTTTTT; CDR3: CASKATADANTGELFF
V: TRBV3-1/TRBV3-2; D: -; J: TRBJ1-4; size: -; DNA: TGTGCCAGCAGCCCCACGTCGGGGAGTGAAAAACTGTTTTTT; CDR3: CASSPTSGSEKLFF
V: TRBV30; D: -; J: TRBJ1-5; size: -; DNA: TGTGCCTGGAGTGTATCCAGGGTGAAGCATTTT; CDR3: CAWSVSRVKHF
V: TRBV28; D: -; J: TRBJ2-7; size: -; DNA: TGTGCCAGCAGAACAGGAGGCTACGAGCAGTACTTC; CDR3: CASRTGGYEQYF